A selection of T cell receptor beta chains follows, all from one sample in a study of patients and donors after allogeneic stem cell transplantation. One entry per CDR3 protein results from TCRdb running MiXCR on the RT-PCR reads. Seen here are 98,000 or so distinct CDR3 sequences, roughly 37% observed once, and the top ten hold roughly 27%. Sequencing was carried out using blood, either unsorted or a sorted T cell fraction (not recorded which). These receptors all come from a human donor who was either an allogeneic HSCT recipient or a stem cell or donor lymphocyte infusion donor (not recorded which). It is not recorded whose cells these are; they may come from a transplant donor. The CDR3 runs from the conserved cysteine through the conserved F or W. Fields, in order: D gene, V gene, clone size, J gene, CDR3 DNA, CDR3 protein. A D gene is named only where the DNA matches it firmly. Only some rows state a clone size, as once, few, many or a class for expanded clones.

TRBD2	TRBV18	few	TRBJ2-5	TGTGCCAGCTCAACGACTAGCGGGAAGGAGACCCAGTACTTC	CASSTTSGKETQYF
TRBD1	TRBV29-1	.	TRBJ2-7	TGCAGCGTTCGGGACAGGGATGACGAGCAGTACTTC	CSVRDRDDEQYF
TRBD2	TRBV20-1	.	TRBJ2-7	TGCAGTGCACAAGGACTAGTCTCCTACGAGCAGTACTTC	CSAQGLVSYEQYF
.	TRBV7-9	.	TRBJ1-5	TGTGCCAGCAGCTTAGGGGGACGGCACAATCAGCCCCAGCATTTT	CASSLGGRHNQPQHF
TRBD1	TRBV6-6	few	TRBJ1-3	TGTGCCAGCAGTTCCCTCTCCCGGGACAGCTCTGGAAACACCATATATTTT	CASSSLSRDSSGNTIYF
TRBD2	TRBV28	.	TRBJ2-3	TGTGCCAGCAGTCCGCGCGGGAGATCCGATACGCAGTATTTT	CASSPRGRSDTQYF
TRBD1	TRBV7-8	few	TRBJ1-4	TGTGCCAGCAGCTTAGCGAGGGCAGGGGGTGAAAAACTGTTTTTT	CASSLARAGGEKLFF
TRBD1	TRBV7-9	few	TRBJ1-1	TGTGCCAGCAGCCCACCCAGGGGGATGAACACTGAAGCTTTCTTT	CASSPPRGMNTEAFF
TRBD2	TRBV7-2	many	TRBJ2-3	TGTGCCAGCAGCTTAGGACTAGCGGGAGGAACAGATACGCAGTATTTT	CASSLGLAGGTDTQYF
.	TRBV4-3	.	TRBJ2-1	TGCGCCAGCAGCCGTCCGGGGACGGGGTACAATGAGCAGTTCTTC	CASSRPGTGYNEQFF
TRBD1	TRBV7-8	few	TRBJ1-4	TGTGCCAGCAGCTTAGGGGACAGGGGCCGGGGTGAAAAACTGTTTTTT	CASSLGDRGRGEKLFF